Shown below are 10 T cell receptor beta chains from a single sample sequenced in a study of blood T cell repertoires in COVID-19. This table comes from immunoSEQ multiplex PCR, and its TCRdb copy is limited to in-frame clones, with some not included. The data show about 60,000 clones, about nine tenths seen once. The sample was peripheral blood. The receptor source for this set is a man in his 60s with acute or convalescent COVID-19.

The J gene is TRBJ1-3, the V gene TRBV18, with D possibly being TRBD1 (6 bases). Trimming took off 3 bases at V and 2 bases at J, with 14 bases between the two ends. CDR1 is KGHSH, CDR2 LQKENI, per germline. The CDR3 loop spans 16 amino acids. The CDR3 nucleotides read TGTGCCAGCTCACCGACAGGCGATACGACTGGAAACACCATATATTTT. Amino acids: CASSPTGDTTGNTIYF.

V gene TRBV28 combines with J gene TRBJ1-2, with 12 bases matching TRBD1. The CDR3 extends over 16 amino acids. Unmatched junction bases numbered 10, after V lost 3 bases and J lost 8 bases. The germline CDR1 and CDR2 sequences are MDHEN and SYDVKM. CDR3 sequence: CASSLRRGQGAEGYTF. As DNA, the CDR3 is TGTGCCAGCAGTTTGAGACGGGGACAGGGGGCAGAGGGCTACACCTTC.

The chain joins TRBV18 to TRBJ2-3; D perhaps matches TRBD1 (6 bases). Trimming shortened V by 3 bases and J by 3 bases, and 13 bases separated the two germline ends. This CDR3 spans 15 amino acids. Germline values: CDR1 KGHSH, CDR2 LQKENI. This CDR3 reads CASSPGKGGTDTQYF. The CDR3 nucleotides are TGTGCCAGCTCACCGGGGAAAGGGGGAACAGATACGCAGTATTTT.

The CDR3 is CSVEGIEGSGNEQFF. DNA of the CDR3: TGCAGCGTTGAAGGCATAGAGGGTTCGGGCAATGAGCAGTTCTTC. V usage is TRBV29-1 and J usage is TRBJ2-1; TRBD2 is a possible D gene (5 bases). The CDR3 length is 15 residues. With 1 base removed from V and 6 bases from J, the gap between germline ends came to 16 bases. Germline loops: CDR1 SQVTM, CDR2 ANQGSEA.

The chain is built from TRBV21-1 and TRBJ2-4; TRBD1, the table's D call, was not compared with the DNA. TRBV21-1 is reported as a pseudogene. CDR3 size: 17 residues. The CDR3 sequence: CASSKGRDTHLQNIQYF. CDR3 nucleotides: TGTGCCAGCAGCAAAGGCCGGGACACCCACCTACAAAACATTCAGTACTTC.

This chain uses TRBV18 with TRBJ2-5; the match to TRBD2 covers 12 bases. The CDR3 length is 16 residues. CDR1 KGHSH and CDR2 LQKENI come from the germline V gene. V was clipped by 3 bases and J by 1 base; unmatched bases: 3. DNA of the CDR3: TGTGCCAGCTCACCTTCTAGCGGGAGGGCCCAAGAGACCCAGTACTTC. It specifies CASSPSSGRAQETQYF.

The chain joins TRBV6-5 to TRBJ2-3; 7 bases match TRBD2. The CDR3 runs 12 residues. Germline V gene lookup returns CDR1 MNHEY and CDR2 SVGAGI. The ends lost 4 bases at V and 6 bases at J; junction bases unmatched: 1. CDR3 in DNA: TGTGCCAGCAGTTCGCGGGGGGATACGCAGTATTTT. Translation: CASSSRGDTQYF.

This chain links TRBV7-8 with TRBJ1-1; 11 nucleotides line up with TRBD1. The germline CDR1 and CDR2 sequences are SGHVS and FQNEAQ. The CDR3 is made up of 14 amino acids. V was clipped by 5 bases and J by 6 bases; unmatched bases: 5. Here the CDR3 reads CASSPWTGGPEAFF. In DNA form, the CDR3 reads TGTGCCAGCAGCCCCTGGACAGGGGGCCCTGAAGCTTTCTTT.

The chain joins TRBV21-1 to TRBJ2-7; the listed D gene, TRBD2, was not tested against the DNA. TRBV21-1 has pseudogene status. The length of the CDR3 is 16 residues. The CDR3 DNA follows: TGTGCCAGCAGCAAAGAAAGGACTAGCTTTTCCTACGAGCAGTACTTC. Protein product: CASSKERTSFSYEQYF.

The V and J genes are TRBV6-1 and TRBJ2-1; TRBD2 matches 7 bases. With V trimmed by 1 base and J by 15 bases, 9 bases remained unmatched. Germline V CDR1 and CDR2: MNHNS, SASEGT. The CDR3 contains 13 residues. CDR3 protein: CASSEGPGRVPFF. Written as DNA, the CDR3 is TGTGCCAGCAGTGAAGGTCCTGGGAGGGTCCCGTTCTTC.